Listed below are T cell receptor beta chains from one sample, sequenced in a study of cytomegalovirus exposure and HLA in healthy donors. Method: immunoSEQ multiplex PCR; TCRdb's copy keeps in-frame clones and lacks some. The data hold 150,000 to 200,000 clones, with about 80% observed a single time. Sequencing was done on a sample of PBMCs. The receptors were sampled from a woman in her 30s in good health and CMV-seropositive. Each CDR3 is given with its conserved first and last residue. A D gene is named only where the DNA matches it firmly. Expanded clones are given a class, and other clones once, few, many or no size at all.

few	TRBJ2-1	TRBV2	TRBD2	TGTGCCAGCAGCGAAACTAGCGGGATTGGTGAGCAGTTCTTC	CASSETSGIGEQFF
-	TRBJ2-7	TRBV28	TRBD2	TGTGCCAGCAGTTTATGGGGACTAGCGGGAGACCACGAGCAGTACTTC	CASSLWGLAGDHEQYF
-	TRBJ2-6	TRBV30	-	TGTGCCTGGGCACCCCCTCTAGGCCCTGGGGCCAACGTCCTGACTTTC	CAWAPPLGPGANVLTF
-	TRBJ2-7	TRBV27	TRBD2	TGTGCCAGCAGTTTTAGCGGGAGGGTTTTCGACGAGCAGTACTTC	CASSFSGRVFDEQYF
-	TRBJ2-7	TRBV19	-	TGTGCCAGTAGGGATACAGGAGTCCACGAGCAGTACTTC	CASRDTGVHEQYF
-	TRBJ2-4	TRBV7-2	-	TGTGCCAGCAGCGGAGTATTGAACATTCAGTACTTC	CASSGVLNIQYF
-	TRBJ2-3	TRBV2	-	TGTGCCACCAGGCGGGGATCGAGCACAGATACGCAGTATTTT	CATRRGSSTDTQYF
-	TRBJ1-2	TRBV6-1	-	TGTGCCAGCACCTACGGGGGGGAGGGTCAGGGCTACACCTTC	CASTYGGEGQGYTF
few	TRBJ2-1	TRBV6-4	TRBD2	TGTGCCAGCAGTGACCCAGCGGGAGCAGGTGAGCAGTTCTTC	CASSDPAGAGEQFF
-	TRBJ2-5	TRBV28	TRBD2	TGTGCCAGCAGCTCCCCGACTAGCGGGACCGCCCAAACCCAAGAGACCCAGTACTTC	CASSSPTSGTAQTQETQYF
-	TRBJ2-2	TRBV30	-	TGTGCCTGGAGTCAAAGGGGCACCGGGGAGCTGTTTTTT	CAWSQRGTGELFF
-	TRBJ1-5	TRBV27	-	TGTGCCAGCAGAGGAAGGGGCTATAGCAATCAGCCCCAGCATTTT	CASRGRGYSNQPQHF
-	TRBJ2-3	TRBV7-2	TRBD2	TGTGCCAGCAGCTATCGGCGGGAGGGCCGGGGGGATACGCAGTATTTT	CASSYRREGRGDTQYF
-	TRBJ1-2	TRBV7-9	TRBD1	TGTGCCAGCAGCCCCGGGACAGGTTACTATGGCTACACCTTC	CASSPGTGYYGYTF
-	TRBJ2-1	TRBV5-1	-	TGCGCCAGCAGCCCGGGCAGGGGCGGGTCGGGAACCCCAAATGAGCAGTTCTTC	CASSPGRGGSGTPNEQFF
-	TRBJ1-1	TRBV4-1	-	TGCGCCAGCAGCCAACTCATCGACGGAGGAAAAGCTTTCTTT	CASSQLIDGGKAFF
once	TRBJ1-4	TRBV7-2	TRBD1	TGTGCCAGCAGCTGGCAGGGGGATGGTGTTGAAAAACTGTTTTTT	CASSWQGDGVEKLFF
-	TRBJ1-1	TRBV6-5	-	TGTGCCAGCAGACCTCCCGAGGTGATGAACACTGAAGCTTTCTTT	CASRPPEVMNTEAFF
few	TRBJ2-2	TRBV27	-	TGTGCCAGCAGTCCTCTCTTCGTCTCAGGGAACACCGGGGAGCTGTTTTTT	CASSPLFVSGNTGELFF
-	TRBJ2-1	TRBV5-1	-	TGCGCCTCATTAGATGAGCAGTTCTTC	CASLDEQFF
-	TRBJ2-7	TRBV6-6	TRBD1	TGTGCCAGCAGTTACTCGACGGGACAGGGGGCGTACGAGCAGTACTTC	CASSYSTGQGAYEQYF
few	TRBJ2-7	TRBV14	TRBD2	TGTGCCAGCAGCCAAGAGCTTAGCGGGGCCCTGAACGAGCAGTACTTC	CASSQELSGALNEQYF
-	TRBJ2-1	TRBV9	TRBD2	TGTGCCAGCAGCTCTGGCGGGGGGCCCTACAATGAGCAGTTCTTC	CASSSGGGPYNEQFF
-	TRBJ2-7	TRBV5-1	TRBD2	TGCGCCAGCAGTCGTACGGGAGGGGTAGACTACGAGCAGTACTTC	CASSRTGGVDYEQYF
-	TRBJ1-1	TRBV6-5	-	TGTGCCAGCAGTCTTAGGGGGAACAGGGCGGAATTT	CASSLRGNRAEF
-	TRBJ2-3	TRBV20-1	-	TGCAGTGCTGTAGCGGCGGATACGCAGTATTTT	CSAVAADTQYF
-	TRBJ2-7	TRBV7-2	TRBD1	TGTGCCAGCAGCTTCCCCGGGACAGGGGTGATTAGTGAGCAGTACTTC	CASSFPGTGVISEQYF
-	TRBJ1-2	TRBV27	-	TGTGCCAGCGCGAGTACCCTAATGCCCTATGGCTACACCTTC	CASASTLMPYGYTF
-	TRBJ2-1	TRBV6-4	TRBD1	TGTGCCAGCAGCGCTGGACAGGGGGCCTACAATGAGCAGTTCTTC	CASSAGQGAYNEQFF
-	TRBJ2-7	TRBV5-1	-	TGCGCCTGCCGGGACTTGAGCTCCTACGAGCAGTACTTC	CACRDLSSYEQYF
-	TRBJ2-7	TRBV7-8	TRBD2	TGTGCCAGCAGCTTACACCAGGGGGGTAGCGGGAGAGACGAGCAGTACTTC	CASSLHQGGSGRDEQYF
few	TRBJ2-5	TRBV11-2	TRBD2	TGTGCCAGCAGCATACCCGGGAGGGCAGGTGGAGAGACCCAGTACTTC	CASSIPGRAGGETQYF
-	TRBJ2-5	TRBV7-3	TRBD2	TGTGCCAGCAGCTCATTTGGGGGGGGAATAGAGCAGACCCAGTACTTC	CASSSFGGGIEQTQYF
-	TRBJ2-7	TRBV28	-	TGTGCCAGCAGTTTTTCGGGTTCCTACGAGCAGTACTTC	CASSFSGSYEQYF
-	TRBJ2-3	TRBV7-3	TRBD1	TGTGCCAGCAGCTTACAGGGGGGACAGGGAGCAGATACGCAGTATTTT	CASSLQGGQGADTQYF
-	TRBJ2-1	TRBV4-3	-	TGCGCCAGCAGCCAAGATTTCGGCGGGATTGATAATGAGCAGTTCTTC	CASSQDFGGIDNEQFF
-	TRBJ1-2	TRBV1	-	TGCACCAGCAGCCAAGAAGGGGCGACAACTTATGGCTACACCTTC	CTSSQEGATTYGYTF
-	TRBJ1-4	TRBV19	TRBD1	TGTGCCAGCAAGCCGGGACAGGGGATCGAAAAACTGTTTTTT	CASKPGQGIEKLFF
few	TRBJ2-3	TRBV5-1	TRBD2	TGCGCCAGCAGGCCCCAAGGACTAGCGGGAGCAGATACGCAGTATTTT	CASRPQGLAGADTQYF
once	TRBJ2-2	TRBV27	TRBD2	TGTGCCAGCAGTGCGGGACTAGCGAGTACCGGGGAGCTGTTTTTT	CASSAGLASTGELFF
-	TRBJ2-7	TRBV27	TRBD1	TGTGCCAGCAGTTACGGGACAGACCCTTACGAGCAGTACTTC	CASSYGTDPYEQYF
-	TRBJ2-7	TRBV18	TRBD2	TGTGCCAGCTCACCAAGTACTAGCGGGGCCTACGAGCAGTACTTC	CASSPSTSGAYEQYF
-	TRBJ2-5	TRBV28	TRBD2	TGTGCCAGCAGAAATCCGGGACTAGCGGGAGCGGGACAAGAGACCCAGTACTTC	CASRNPGLAGAGQETQYF
-	TRBJ2-7	TRBV27	TRBD2	TGTGCCAGCCGGCTACGGGAGGTCTCCTACGAGCAGTACTTC	CASRLREVSYEQYF
-	TRBJ2-3	TRBV29-1	TRBD2	TGCAGCGTTGAGGGACTAGCGGGGGAGGGCTGGTCGCAGTATTTT	CSVEGLAGEGWSQYF
-	TRBJ2-3	TRBV5-1	-	TGCGCCAGCAGCTTAGCCAGCACTAAGACAGATACGCAGTATTTT	CASSLASTKTDTQYF
once	TRBJ2-4	TRBV5-1	TRBD1	TGCGCCAGCCGAGGGACAGGGGGGAAAAACATTCAGTACTTC	CASRGTGGKNIQYF